Listed below are T cell receptor beta chains from one sample, sequenced in a study of blood T cell repertoires in COVID-19. Only in-frame clones appear in the TCRdb table, and some are missing; sequencing was by immunoSEQ multiplex PCR. The table shows fewer than 200,000 clones, with 88% occurring only once. Sequencing was carried out using PBMCs or T cells enriched from blood (not recorded which). These receptors came from a woman between 18 and 29 years old who had recovered from COVID-19. Both conserved end residues are part of each CDR3.

TRBV7-3	CASSLGTSGRDEQFF
TRBV2	CASSEAQTVNQPQHF
TRBV29-1	CSARAYEQYF
TRBV6-5	CASSLTGGEDTIYF
TRBV28	CASTTTGLNEKLFF
TRBV27	CASSFGDSNTEAFF
TRBV5-4	CASSLSTGRAEKLFF
TRBV20-1	CSATGEGYTF
TRBV10-3	CAISGTGEDEAFF
TRBV19	CARRGTRKTYEQYF
TRBV15	CATSRLRTSGGRNEQFF
TRBV3-1/TRBV3-2	CASSQDFTGIHF
TRBV6-4	CASSDSGQGLNTQYF
TRBV12-5	CASGTGLALSGELFF
TRBV7-6	CASRLGNEQFF
TRBV6-5	CASSPRQGYDTEAFF
TRBV5-1	CASSLASGTGQETQYF
TRBV18	CASSPSSPGTGYLGANVLTF
TRBV2	CASSGQGSGNSPLHF
TRBV18	CASSPTLQDNQPQHF
TRBV28	CASSLSGGEWYGYTF
TRBV2	CASNQNNEQYF
TRBV25-1	CASSEADKGQNF
TRBV24-1	CATSDRGGVGPQHF
TRBV6-5	CASARGGAETQYF
TRBV11-2	CASSLVGTGGEGRGNTQYF
TRBV28	CASSLQGTNYGYTF
TRBV30	CAWSDLGNTIYF
TRBV5-4	CASSSRTGRYEQYF
TRBV12-1	CASSFANRGLGTGELFF
TRBV10-3	CAISVRDKNTEAFF
TRBV28	CASKMDRENTEAFF
TRBV3-1/TRBV3-2	CASSTMGRDVKKGANTEAFF
TRBV28	CASNPGWRTDTQYF
TRBV2	CASSDRTGGYGYTF
TRBV5-1	CASSSAQGVGEAFF
TRBV5-4	CASSTSGRGLDEQYF
TRBV7-9	CASSLGVQSPLHF
TRBV12-2	CASRLGRDRGSYGYTF
TRBV19	CASRGDRVNTEAFF
TRBV28	CASSSRGWGYTF
TRBV5-6	CASSLSIYEQYF
TRBV4-2	CASNYGGRENTGELFF
TRBV4-2	CASSQDRGQGSNNYGYTF
TRBV25-1	CASSESGRGRTGELFF
TRBV7-3	CASSLKGQGLGGYTF
TRBV5-1	CASSLGLAGMETQYF
TRBV21-1	CASSEQGPGANVLTF
TRBV7-2	CASSLAPGQGYSYNEQFF
TRBV5-1	CASSYTGTSEGAQYF
TRBV30	CAWVTGNEQYF
TRBV19	CASSQLAGANNEQFF
TRBV21-1	CASSGTGQETQYF